The table lists the clone carrying this TCR beta chain with many counts. Its cognate antigen is unknown. TCRdb reprocessed the reads via MiXCR and lists one record per CDR3 protein. In the table there are a few hundred thousand distinct CDR3 sequences, around 15% of which are singletons. This sample was included in a study of T cell repertoires in cytomegalovirus infection. Overall study: Public TCR beta signatures provided an indication of both CMV infection and a matching HLA type.

Study-wide results and limits: Cumulative public TCR beta family frequency identified carriers of CMV plus the relevant HLA. HLA-C-restricted TCR beta clonotypes specific for CMV led the ex vivo response.

This clonotype was obtained from a human donor in good health (CMV status not recorded). Some clones in this sample may be carry-over from other donors' samples. Sequenced: PBMCs.

DNA of the CDR3: TGTGCCAGCAGCTTATGGGGTAATAGTCACAATGAGCAGTTCTTC. It specifies CASSLWGNSHNEQFF. The chain is built from TRBV7-2 and TRBJ2-1, with no clear D. The V gene's germline CDR1 is SGHTA and CDR2 FQGNSA. This CDR3 region has 15 residues. The V and J ends lost 2 bases and 5 bases respectively, with 13 bases between them.